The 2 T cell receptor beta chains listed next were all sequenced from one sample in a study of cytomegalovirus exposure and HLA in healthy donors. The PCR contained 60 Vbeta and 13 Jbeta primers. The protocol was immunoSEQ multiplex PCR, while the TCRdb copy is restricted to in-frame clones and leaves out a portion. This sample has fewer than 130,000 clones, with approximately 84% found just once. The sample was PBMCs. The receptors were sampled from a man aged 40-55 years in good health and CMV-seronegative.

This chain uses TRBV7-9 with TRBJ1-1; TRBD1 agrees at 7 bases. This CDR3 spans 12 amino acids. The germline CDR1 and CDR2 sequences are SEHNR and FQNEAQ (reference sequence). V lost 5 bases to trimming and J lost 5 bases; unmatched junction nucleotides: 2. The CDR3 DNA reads TGTGCCAGCAGCAAGACAGGGACTGAAGCTTTCTTT. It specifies CASSKTGTEAFF.

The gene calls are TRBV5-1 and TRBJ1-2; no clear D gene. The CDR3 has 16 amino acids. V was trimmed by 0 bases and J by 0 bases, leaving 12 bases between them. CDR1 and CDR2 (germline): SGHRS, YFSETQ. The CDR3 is CASSLVAAGPNYGYTF. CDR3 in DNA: TGCGCCAGCAGCTTGGTAGCAGCTGGTCCTAACTATGGCTACACCTTC.